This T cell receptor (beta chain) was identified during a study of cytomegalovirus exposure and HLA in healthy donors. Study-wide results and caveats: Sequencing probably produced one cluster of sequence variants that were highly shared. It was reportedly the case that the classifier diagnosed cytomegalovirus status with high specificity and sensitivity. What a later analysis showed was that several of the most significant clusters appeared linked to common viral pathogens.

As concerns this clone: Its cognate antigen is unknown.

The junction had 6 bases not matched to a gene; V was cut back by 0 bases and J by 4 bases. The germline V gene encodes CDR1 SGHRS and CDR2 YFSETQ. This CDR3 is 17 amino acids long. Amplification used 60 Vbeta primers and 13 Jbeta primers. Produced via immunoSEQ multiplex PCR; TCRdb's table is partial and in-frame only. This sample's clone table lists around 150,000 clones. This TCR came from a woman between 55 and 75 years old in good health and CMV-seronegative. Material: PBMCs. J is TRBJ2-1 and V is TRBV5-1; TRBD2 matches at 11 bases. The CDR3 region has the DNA TGCGCCAGCAGCTTGGAGGGACTAGCGGTCCCTTACAATGAGCAGTTCTTC. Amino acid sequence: CASSLEGLAVPYNEQFF.